This TCR beta chain originates from a study of Ad26.COV2.S vaccination and SARS-CoV-2 variants. General study points: It was vaccine recipients, not placebo recipients, who had the higher spike-specific TCR breadth.

On this clone: Antigen specificity is unknown.

Method: immunoSEQ multiplex PCR; TCRdb's copy keeps in-frame clones and lacks some. The sample carries some 180,000 clones, roughly nine tenths recorded once. The V gene lost 0 bases and the J gene lost 1 base, with 7 bases spanning the gap. This CDR3 comprises 14 residues. From germline, CDR1 is SGHRS and CDR2 YFSETQ. The chain is built from TRBV5-1 and TRBJ1-1; D gene ambiguous. The TCR originated in a human donor who had recovered from COVID-19. The sequencing used peripheral blood, collected after recovery from COVID-19. The CDR3 DNA reads TGCGCCAGCAGCTTGGAACCTAGGAACACTGAAGCTTTCTTT. Translating gives CASSLEPRNTEAFF.